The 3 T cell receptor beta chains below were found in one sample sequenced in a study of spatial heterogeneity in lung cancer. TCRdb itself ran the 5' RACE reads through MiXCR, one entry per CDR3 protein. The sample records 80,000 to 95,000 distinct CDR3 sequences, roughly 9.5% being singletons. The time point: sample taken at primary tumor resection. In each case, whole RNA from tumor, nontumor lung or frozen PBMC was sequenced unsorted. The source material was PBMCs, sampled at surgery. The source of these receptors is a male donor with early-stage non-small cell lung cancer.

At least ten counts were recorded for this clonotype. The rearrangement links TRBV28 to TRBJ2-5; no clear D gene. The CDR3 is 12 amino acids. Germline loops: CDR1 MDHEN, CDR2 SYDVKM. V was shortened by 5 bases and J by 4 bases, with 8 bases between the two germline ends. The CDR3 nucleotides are TGTGCCAGCAGTACCGACGCAGAGACCCAGTACTTC. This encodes CASSTDAETQYF.

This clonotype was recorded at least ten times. The CDR3 sequence: CASSPDRASVGYTF. CDR3 coding DNA: TGTGCCAGCAGCCCGGACAGGGCCTCAGTTGGCTACACCTTC. V and J are TRBV5-4 and TRBJ1-2; 8 bases are a match to TRBD1. In germline, CDR1 is SGHNT, CDR2 YYREEE (reference sequence). The CDR3 has 14 amino acids. The junction had 9 bases not matched to a gene; V was cut back by 4 bases and J by 7 bases.

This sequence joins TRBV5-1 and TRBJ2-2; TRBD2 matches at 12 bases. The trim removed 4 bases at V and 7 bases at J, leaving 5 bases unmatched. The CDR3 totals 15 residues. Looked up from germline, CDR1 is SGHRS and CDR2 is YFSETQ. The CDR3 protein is CASSGLAGPGGELFF. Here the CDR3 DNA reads TGCGCCAGCAGCGGACTAGCGGGGCCCGGCGGGGAGCTGTTTTTT.